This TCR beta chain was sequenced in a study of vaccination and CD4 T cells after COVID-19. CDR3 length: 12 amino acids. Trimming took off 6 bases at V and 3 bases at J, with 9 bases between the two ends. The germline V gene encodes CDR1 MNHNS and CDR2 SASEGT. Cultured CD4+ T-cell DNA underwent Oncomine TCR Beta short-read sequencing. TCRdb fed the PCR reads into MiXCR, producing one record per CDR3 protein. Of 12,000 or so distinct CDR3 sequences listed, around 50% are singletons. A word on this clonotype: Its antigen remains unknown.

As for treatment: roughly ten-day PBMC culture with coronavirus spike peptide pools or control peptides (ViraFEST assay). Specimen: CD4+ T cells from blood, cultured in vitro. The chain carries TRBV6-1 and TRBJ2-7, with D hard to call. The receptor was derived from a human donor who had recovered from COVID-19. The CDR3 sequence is CASRSLNYEQYF. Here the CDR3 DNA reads TGTGCCAGCAGGAGCCTAAACTACGAGCAGTACTTC.